This T cell receptor beta chain was sequenced in a study of pediatric ulcerative colitis (dated by TCRdb to between 2019 and 2020). About the full investigation: Under ten ulcerative colitis patients had pancolitis and two had left-sided colitis, with histology consistent with ulcerative colitis in all. From under ten newly diagnosed, treatment-naive pediatric ulcerative colitis patients and four non-IBD control children, paired blood and rectal samples were collected. Using the Pediatric Ulcerative Colitis Activity Index, a couple of patients were classed as having mild disease, four as having moderate disease and three as having acute severe colitis.

One to two pinch biopsies were taken from the rectum for research during colonoscopy. Before the diagnostic colonoscopy, none of the ulcerative colitis patients had been given any immunosuppressive medication. Rectal biopsies were digested with proteinase K before DNA isolation. The Wizard kit (Promega) was used to extract genomic DNA from blood and intestinal samples. Broad study findings and their caveats: Repertoires were derived from total lymphocyte DNA, so rare subsets such as regulatory T cells may have patterns not reflected. Features of the rectal repertoire distinguished controls, mild-moderate colitis patients and acute severe colitis patients, and in acute severe colitis rectal diversity was lower because of clonal expansions. For technical reasons, blood samples from a couple of patients gave substantially fewer templates, and these samples were excluded from the blood-rectal overlap analysis. The healthy control group was small, with only a few individuals. T cells from blood may have been included in the rectal pinch biopsies, particularly in patients with overt colitis. Two rectal CDR3 clonotypes turned up in every ulcerative colitis patient but in none of the controls. Clonal overlap between a subject's own blood and rectum was significantly greater in ulcerative colitis patients than in controls, which suggests more T cell trafficking to inflamed tissue.

Relative to germline, V is 5 bases shorter and J is 5 bases shorter, with 10 bases between their ends. Inclusive of the bounding cysteine and phenylalanine, the CDR3 is 13 residues long. Left in the record is the CDR3 DNA by itself, 39 bases read in frame from the first base. CDR1 and CDR2, per the germline V gene, are LGHNA and YSLEER. Through the immunoSEQ TRB Survey service, multiplex V and J primers were used to amplify rearranged CDR3 beta regions from genomic DNA. To keep sequencing depth equal across samples, survey-level depth of up to 500,000 reads per sample was applied. Libraries were purified, pooled and sequenced on Illumina technology. As for the authors' bioinformatics: Productive clonality, sample overlap, pairwise scatters, CDR3 beta length, V/D/J gene usage and productiveness were all assessed with the immunoSEQ online tools. Alongside Shannon and Simpson indices, calculated diversity was computed as the number of unique rearrangements divided by total templates, multiplied by 100. For principal component analysis, Z-score normalized data were analyzed with the R prcomp function and the ggbiplot package. Morisita's index was used to measure clonal overlap between blood and rectum within each subject. TCRdb retrieved this table from immuneACCESS and kept in-frame rearrangements only. Not all clones are present; in checked studies, unresolved V genes account for under half, and no reason is known for the remainder. V, J and clone size derive from that table, while D and trimming were established from the DNA sequence. This sample gives 40,000 to 60,000 clones in total; roughly 79% of them show up just once. The biggest ten clones account for around 3.8% of the sample.

In this sample, this clone turned up a few times. Its antigen is still unknown. Base-call qualities are not available, and no considerably larger clone is one nucleotide away. The receptor was isolated from a girl between 10 and 17 years old with moderate ulcerative colitis. The chain is assembled from TRBV4-3 and TRBJ1-5; there is no confident call for the D gene. The sample taken for sequencing was gut tissue. This receptor has the CDR3 CASSVTVYQPQHF. The nucleotide sequence reads TGCGCCAGCAGCGTGACGGTCTATCAGCCCCAGCATTTT.